These 10 T cell receptor beta chains came from one sample sequenced in a study of beta chain features in type 1 diabetes. Of the isolated RNA, all was reverse transcribed, and so the sequenced material was expressed TCRB transcripts. Here immunoSEQ multiplex PCR was the method, and the copy in TCRdb shows in-frame clones only, minus some. This sample has 300,000 to 350,000 clones, with about 13% found just once. Findings of the study overall: In every one of the four CD4+ subsets, TCRB CDR3s were moderately but significantly shorter in Type 1 diabetes patients.

For these receptors, no antigen is known. The sequencing sample was made of naive CD4+ T cells from blood. These receptors were obtained from a woman under 30 with type 1 diabetes.

This clone was seen a handful of times. The gene calls are TRBV5-1 and TRBJ2-1; TRBD2 matches at 7 bases. Germline-derived CDR1 and CDR2 are SGHRS and YFSETQ. With 3 bases clipped from V and 0 bases from J, the junction kept 9 bases outside the gene matches. The CDR3 extends over 17 amino acids. In DNA form, the CDR3 reads TGCGCCAGCAGCTCGCTAGCGGTCAGTAGCTCCTACAATGAGCAGTTCTTC. Protein sequence: CASSSLAVSSSYNEQFF.

This clone was recorded a few times. The CDR3 DNA is TGTGCCAGCAGGGGAGGAGGGACTAGCGGGAACAATGAGCAGTTCTTC. Amino acid sequence: CASRGGGTSGNNEQFF. The chain has TRBV27 and TRBJ2-1, with TRBD2 matching 13 bases. The CDR3 sequence is 16 residues long. Germline CDR1 is MNHEY and CDR2 is SMNVEV (reference sequence). J was trimmed by 5 bases and V by 6 bases; bases with no gene match: 7.

Details on this clone: Germline and junction disagree at one end, which may indicate a read error. The chain joins TRBV28 to TRBJ2-7; 7 positions agree with TRBD1. The germline CDR1 and CDR2 sequences are MDHEN and SYDVKM. This CDR3 has 15 amino acids. CDR3 coding DNA: TGTGCCAGCAGATTATACGGGGACAGACTATACGAGCAGTACTTC. This gives the protein CASRLYGDRLYEQYF.

The chain is built from TRBV28 and TRBJ2-7; maybe TRBD2 (7 bases). This CDR3 region has 14 residues. The germline CDR1 and CDR2 sequences are MDHEN and SYDVKM. Trimming removed 7 bases at V and 1 base at J, with 14 bases between. CDR3 nucleotide sequence: TGTGCCAGCAATTCGGGGGGCGCGTCCTACGAGCAGTACGTC. As protein: CASNSGGASYEQYV.

This clone occurred a few times. The genes are TRBV30 and TRBJ1-5; 9 positions agree with TRBD1. After removal of 2 bases from V and 5 bases from J, the junction contained 1 base not matched to a gene. This CDR3 spans 13 amino acids. Germline V gene data show CDR1 as GTSNPN and CDR2 as SVGIG (reference sequence). CDR3 protein: CAWSRQGDQPQHF. CDR3 DNA: TGTGCCTGGAGTCGACAGGGGGATCAGCCCCAGCATTTT.

This clone was picked up a small number of times. The chain has TRBV5-4 and TRBJ2-2, with 11 bases aligning to TRBD2. J lost 2 bases, V lost 6 bases, and 9 bases had no gene match. The CDR3 loop spans 17 amino acids. CDR1 SGHNT and CDR2 YYREEE come from the germline V gene (reference sequence). CDR3 loop: CASIKDGLAGNTGELFF. CDR3 in DNA: TGTGCCAGCATCAAGGACGGACTAGCGGGTAACACCGGGGAGCTGTTTTTT.

As concerns this clone: Other DNA sequences in this specimen translate into the identical CDR3. DNA for the CDR3: TGTGCCAGCAGCCCCCTAGCGGGAGGCACAGATACGCAGTATTTT. Translation gives CASSPLAGGTDTQYF. The chain recombines TRBV2 with TRBJ2-3, with 10 bases lining up with TRBD2. CDR3 size: 15 residues. Germline assignment: CDR1 SNHLY and CDR2 FYNNEI. With V trimmed by 6 bases and J by 1 base, 4 bases remained unmatched.

This clone was seen a handful of times. The chain is built from TRBV6-5 and TRBJ1-1, with 8 positions matching TRBD1. CDR3 length equals 16 residues. Germline CDR1 is MNHEY and CDR2 is SVGAGI. The J segment lost 0 bases and the V segment lost 2 bases, leaving 5 bases of the junction unmatched. The CDR3 is CASSYRMTGVNTEAFF. Written as DNA, the CDR3 is TGTGCCAGCAGTTACCGGATGACAGGGGTGAACACTGAAGCTTTCTTT.

In its sample, this clone was seen many times. The chain links TRBV29-1 to TRBJ2-7; weak D call: TRBD2 (5 bases). This CDR3 comprises 13 residues. The V gene's germline CDR1 is SQVTM and CDR2 ANQGSEA. Trimming removed 4 bases at V and 0 bases at J, with 10 bases between. The CDR3 is CSVGRGNSYEQYF. DNA for the CDR3: TGCAGCGTTGGACGAGGGAACTCCTACGAGCAGTACTTC.

This chain joins TRBV27 and TRBJ2-7; 8 positions match TRBD1. Germline V gene sequence: CDR1 MNHEY, CDR2 SMNVEV (reference sequence). The CDR3 has 12 residues. The V gene end was trimmed by 3 bases and the J gene end by 7 bases; junction bases not matched to a gene: 2. The CDR3 spells CASSFTGGEQYF. The CDR3, as DNA: TGTGCCAGCAGTTTTACAGGGGGTGAGCAGTACTTC.